The 23 T cell receptor beta chains presented below share a single source sample, sequenced in a study of T cell responses to AZD1222 COVID-19 vaccine. The repertoire was sequenced with immunoSEQ multiplex PCR; TCRdb's copy has only in-frame clones and lacks some. Found here are some 170,000 clones, around 89% of them singletons; the top ten hold more than 3.5%. This sample comprised peripheral blood, obtained 28 days after the second dose of the MenACWY control vaccine. The receptors stem from an adult who received the MenACWY meningococcal vaccine as a control.

V and J are TRBV5-4 and TRBJ2-7; a possible D gene is TRBD2 (5 bases). The CDR3 totals 14 residues. The V gene's germline CDR1 is SGHNT and CDR2 YYREEE (reference sequence). V was pared by 2 bases and J by 3 bases, with 12 bases between. The CDR3 here is CASSLLGNGYEQYF. The CDR3 nucleotides are TGTGCCAGCAGCTTACTAGGGAACGGCTACGAGCAGTACTTC.

The rearrangement joins TRBV24-1 to TRBJ2-5; unclear D gene. V gave up 5 bases and J gave up 1 base, with 19 bases separating them. Germline V gene lookup returns CDR1 KGHDR and CDR2 SFDVKD. The CDR3 is 17 residues long. The CDR3 DNA follows: TGTGCCACCAGTGGAGGCGGAACTTCAAATCCCCAAGAGACCCAGTACTTC. Residues: CATSGGGTSNPQETQYF.

This rearrangement joins TRBV11-2 to TRBJ1-4, with a possible D match to TRBD1 (5 bases). V was shortened by 2 bases and J by 0 bases, with 10 bases between the two germline ends. Per the germline V gene, CDR1 is SGHAT and CDR2 is FQNNGV. The CDR3 is 16 residues long. The CDR3 sequence is CASSLRQPATNEKLFF. In DNA, the CDR3 is TGTGCCAGCAGCTTAAGACAGCCTGCAACTAATGAAAAACTGTTTTTT.

The CDR3 coding sequence is TGTGCCAGCAGCATGGGGACAGGAGAAGAGCAGTACTTC. It codes for CASSMGTGEEQYF. The chain couples TRBV7-9 to TRBJ2-7; TRBD1 agrees at 8 bases. This CDR3 is built from 13 residues. The junction had 7 bases not matched to a gene; V was cut back by 5 bases and J by 7 bases. Germline loops: CDR1 SEHNR, CDR2 FQNEAQ (reference sequence). Full variable domain (outside the CDR3, taken from reference TRBV7-9 and TRBJ2-7): DTGVSQNPRHKITKRGQNVTFRCDPISEHNRLYWYRQTLGQGPEFLTYFQNEAQLEKSRLLSDRFSAERPKGSFSTLEIQRTEQGDSAMYLCASSMGTGEEQYFGPGTRLTVT.

The genes are TRBV28 and TRBJ1-1, with D possibly matching TRBD1 (6 bases). The CDR3 loop spans 15 amino acids. Deletions cut 5 bases from V and 4 bases from J, with 17 bases between. The V gene's germline CDR1 is MDHEN and CDR2 SYDVKM. CDR3 amino acids: CASSPQGIEGTEAFF. The CDR3 coding sequence is TGTGCCAGCAGTCCGCAGGGGATTGAGGGCACTGAAGCTTTCTTT.

As concerns this clone: Other DNA sequences in this sample translate to the same CDR3. This sequence joins TRBV28 and TRBJ1-2, with D hard to call. Trimming removed 5 bases at V and 5 bases at J, with 9 bases between. The CDR3 sequence is 12 residues long. Per germline, CDR1 MDHEN and CDR2 SYDVKM. The CDR3: CASSRSGYGYTF. The CDR3 DNA is TGTGCCAGCAGTCGTAGTGGGTATGGCTACACCTTC.

The chain joins TRBV2 to TRBJ1-2; perhaps TRBD1 as D (6 bases). Trimming pared 4 bases from V and 7 bases from J, leaving 13 bases between. Germline loops: CDR1 SNHLY, CDR2 FYNNEI. This CDR3 region has 13 residues. In nucleotides, the CDR3 is TGTGCCAGCAGTGCACAGGGTCAAGGTGGCTACACCTTC. It codes for CASSAQGQGGYTF.

The V and J genes are TRBV29-1 and TRBJ1-1; D call uncertain. From germline, CDR1 is SQVTM and CDR2 ANQGSEA. V lost 5 bases to trimming and J lost 4 bases, with 11 bases between them. The CDR3 runs 12 residues. The CDR3 sequence: CSVSISGTEAFF. CDR3 bases: TGCAGCGTTAGTATTTCGGGCACTGAAGCTTTCTTT.

The CDR3 spells CASSQDRVGAESSYEQYF. The CDR3 coding sequence is TGCGCCAGCAGCCAAGACAGGGTGGGAGCAGAAAGCTCCTACGAGCAGTACTTC. V is TRBV4-1 and J is TRBJ2-7; either TRBD1 or TRBD2 may supply D (5 bases each). CDR1 and CDR2 from the germline V gene are MGHRA and YSYEKL. Trimming shortened V by 0 bases and J by 0 bases, and 18 bases separated the two germline ends. The CDR3 totals 18 residues.

The chain is built from TRBV5-1 and TRBJ2-3; D is undetermined. The germline CDR1 and CDR2 sequences are SGHRS and YFSETQ. Trimming pared 1 base from V and 3 bases from J, leaving 12 bases between. This CDR3 has 15 residues. CDR3 nucleotide sequence: TGCGCCAGCAGCTTGCTTGCCGCGACAACAGATACGCAGTATTTT. It translates to CASSLLAATTDTQYF.

V gene TRBV30 combines with J gene TRBJ1-1; D call uncertain. In germline, CDR1 is GTSNPN, CDR2 SVGIG (reference sequence). The CDR3 is made up of 18 amino acids. Deletions cut 0 bases from V and 0 bases from J, with 20 bases between. This CDR3 reads CAWSVGPGPSTMNTEAFF. The CDR3 DNA reads TGTGCCTGGAGTGTTGGACCTGGCCCGAGCACCATGAACACTGAAGCTTTCTTT.

The CDR3 protein is CASSIDPGQVYGYTF. The CDR3 bases are TGTGCCAGTAGTATTGATCCGGGTCAGGTCTATGGCTACACCTTC. The chain is built from TRBV19 and TRBJ1-2; D gene ambiguous. The V gene lost 3 bases and the J gene lost 4 bases, with 15 bases spanning the gap. The germline V gene encodes CDR1 LNHDA and CDR2 SQIVND (reference sequence). The CDR3 is 15 residues long.

The J gene is TRBJ1-4, the V gene TRBV2; possibly TRBD1 for D (6 bases). Germline-derived CDR1 and CDR2 are SNHLY and FYNNEI. The CDR3 extends over 14 amino acids. V lost 5 bases, J lost 2 bases, and 9 bases lay in between. The CDR3 coding sequence is TGTGCCAGCAGTACAGGGACTACTAATGAAAAACTGTTTTTT. Its protein is CASSTGTTNEKLFF.

In its sample, this clone was seen once. The chain employs TRBV4-1 and TRBJ1-5; D is perhaps TRBD1 (5 bases). V lost 1 base to trimming and J lost 1 base, with 14 bases between them. The CDR3 contains 17 residues. CDR1 is MGHRA and CDR2 is YSYEKL in the germline V gene. This chain's CDR3 is CASSQGMAGTSNQPQHF. As DNA, the CDR3 is TGCGCCAGCAGCCAAGGGATGGCAGGGACGAGCAATCAGCCCCAGCATTTT.

The chain has TRBV18 and TRBJ1-1; a weak D match, TRBD1 (5 bases). CDR3 size: 15 residues. Trimming shortened V by 2 bases and J by 3 bases, and 13 bases separated the two germline ends. Germline CDR1 and CDR2: KGHSH and LQKENI. The CDR3 spells CASSPESGRDTEAFF. DNA for the CDR3: TGTGCCAGCTCACCAGAGTCGGGACGGGACACTGAAGCTTTCTTT.

The V call is TRBV10-1, the J call TRBJ2-7, with 9 bases matching TRBD1. CDR1 is WNHNN, CDR2 SYGVQD, per germline (reference sequence). The CDR3 has 14 residues. V dropped 4 bases and J dropped 5; count of bases not matched to a gene: 6. CDR3 region: CASSGTGDTHEQYF. The CDR3 DNA is TGCGCCAGCAGTGGGACAGGGGACACCCACGAGCAGTACTTC.

The V call is TRBV28, the J call TRBJ1-4; D unresolved. The V gene's germline CDR1 is MDHEN and CDR2 SYDVKM. CDR3 length: 13 residues. Deletions cut 5 bases from V and 5 bases from J, with 9 bases between. Written as DNA, the CDR3 is TGTGCCAGCAGTCCCCTCCGCAATGAAAAACTGTTTTTT. It translates to CASSPLRNEKLFF.

This chain uses TRBV11-3 with TRBJ2-3, with TRBD1 matching over 7 bases. V shed 8 bases, J shed 4 bases, and the junction held 3 bases outside the gene matches. The CDR3 spans 12 residues. Germline V gives CDR1 SGHNT, CDR2 YENEEA. In DNA form, the CDR3 reads TGTGCCAGCTCAGGGGGTGCAGATACGCAGTATTTT. It codes for CASSGGADTQYF. Complete variable domain (other parts from reference TRBV11-3 and TRBJ2-3): EAGVVQSPRYKIIEKKQPVAFWCNPISGHNTLYWYLQNLGQGPELLIRYENEEAVDDSQLPKDRFSAERLKGVDSTLKIQPAELGDSAVYLCASSGGADTQYFGPGTRLTVL.

The V gene is TRBV20-1, the J gene TRBJ1-2, with D unresolved. Germline V lookup: CDR1 DFQATT, CDR2 SNEGSKA (reference sequence). Trimming stripped 3 bases from V and 7 bases from J, with 6 bases between. This CDR3 region has 10 residues. Here the CDR3 reads CSASASGYTF. The CDR3 DNA reads as TGCAGTGCTAGTGCCTCTGGCTACACCTTC.

The chain couples TRBV5-5 to TRBJ2-1, with D unresolved. Germline assignment: CDR1 SGHKS and CDR2 YYEKEE (reference sequence). Trimming shortened V by 4 bases and J by 9 bases, and 20 bases separated the two germline ends. The CDR3 covers 15 residues. CDR3 bases: TGTGCCAGCAGCGCACGGGCTAGTTTTGGTGGTGAGCAGTTCTTC. It is translated as CASSARASFGGEQFF.

In this sample, this clone turned up once. The rearrangement uses TRBV27 and TRBJ1-1; 8 bases agree with TRBD1. This CDR3 has 15 residues. Per germline, CDR1 MNHEY and CDR2 SMNVEV (reference sequence). V shed 6 bases, J shed 1 base, and the junction held 7 bases outside the gene matches. The CDR3 here is CASRRGQGWNTEAFF. CDR3 bases: TGTGCCAGCAGAAGAGGACAGGGATGGAACACTGAAGCTTTCTTT.

This chain's CDR3 is CASTPSGGTTGELFF. The CDR3 nucleotides read TGTGCCAGCACTCCGTCTGGGGGCACTACCGGGGAGCTGTTTTTT. This chain joins TRBV6-5 and TRBJ2-2; D might be TRBD1 (6 bases). Per germline, CDR1 MNHEY and CDR2 SVGAGI. Trimming cost V 7 bases and J 5 bases, with 17 bases left between them. The CDR3 loop spans 15 amino acids.

This chain connects TRBV28 to TRBJ2-7; D is unclear. This CDR3 is 14 amino acids long. With 3 bases removed from V and 6 bases from J, the gap between germline ends came to 15 bases. Germline-derived CDR1 and CDR2 are MDHEN and SYDVKM. Here the CDR3 DNA reads TGTGCCAGCAGTTTTAGTGGGGTGCGGAGCGAGCAGTACTTC. This encodes CASSFSGVRSEQYF.